This TCR beta chain was identified in a study of blood T cell repertoires in COVID-19. This clone appeared a few times. CDR1 is LGHDT, CDR2 YNNKEL, per germline (reference sequence). Trimming pared 4 bases from V and 0 bases from J, leaving 9 bases between. The CDR3 is 15 amino acids. The protocol was immunoSEQ multiplex PCR, while the TCRdb copy is restricted to in-frame clones and leaves out a portion. The sample includes roughly 49,000 clones, roughly 91% of them seen just once. Sequences were obtained from peripheral blood. The TCR was taken from a human donor in a cohort sampled during active COVID-19. V and J are TRBV3-1 (or the pseudogene TRBV3-2) and TRBJ2-2, with TRBD2 as a possible D gene (5 bases). The CDR3 region has the DNA TGTGCCAGCAGCCTGACTAACGCGAACACCGGGGAGCTGTTTTTT. Translated, it gives CASSLTNANTGELFF.